This entry lists 29 T cell receptor beta chains sequenced from one sample in a study of blood T cell repertoires in COVID-19. Measured with immunoSEQ multiplex PCR; TCRdb has only the in-frame clones, and not every one. This sample has around 250,000 clones, with about 85% found just once. The specimen sequenced was PBMCs or T cells enriched from blood (not recorded which). The receptors were gathered from a woman in her 50s who had been exposed to COVID-19.

This clone appeared a few times. The chain uses TRBV5-1 and TRBJ2-7, with 10 bases that match TRBD2. Germline V gene data show CDR1 as SGHRS and CDR2 as YFSETQ. J lost 2 bases, V lost 4 bases, and 3 bases had no gene match. The CDR3 consists of 14 residues. CDR3 amino acids: CASSQSGGAYEQYF. For the CDR3, the DNA is TGCGCCAGCAGCCAAAGCGGGGGGGCCTACGAGCAGTACTTC. The variable domain in full, with the rest retrieved from reference TRBV5-1 and TRBJ2-7, is KAGVTQTPRYLIKTRGQQVTLSCSPISGHRSVSWYQQTPGQGLQFLFEYFSETQRNKGNFPGRFSGRQFSNSRSEMNVSTLELGDSALYLCASSQSGGAYEQYFGPGTRLTVT.

The chain carries TRBV3-1 (or the pseudogene TRBV3-2) and TRBJ2-7; perhaps TRBD2 as D (6 bases). Germline values: CDR1 LGHDT, CDR2 YNNKEL (reference sequence). Trimming stripped 0 bases from V and 12 bases from J, with 12 bases between. This CDR3 comprises 12 residues. The CDR3 DNA reads TGTGCCAGCAGCCAAGATTCGCGGGGCCGGTACTTC. Amino acids: CASSQDSRGRYF.

The chain's CDR3 is CASTLGGVTEAFF. For the CDR3, the DNA is TGTGCCAGCACCCTAGGGGGGGTTACTGAAGCTTTCTTT. The chain is built from TRBV12-3 or TRBV12-4 and TRBJ1-1; D perhaps matches TRBD1 (6 bases). The V end was cut by 7 bases, the J end by 5 bases, with 14 bases between. This CDR3 contains 13 residues.

V gene TRBV7-2 combines with J gene TRBJ1-2, with TRBD1 as a possible D gene (5 bases). Germline V lookup: CDR1 SGHTA, CDR2 FQGNSA. Trimming took off 6 bases at V and 8 bases at J, with 25 bases between the two ends. This CDR3 region has 16 residues. CDR3 sequence reads: CASSHYIRGWGSGYTF. CDR3 DNA: TGTGCCAGCAGTCACTATATTAGGGGATGGGGAAGCGGCTACACCTTC.

The chain employs TRBV27 and TRBJ1-2; 8 bases map to TRBD1. This CDR3 is built from 12 residues. After removal of 6 bases from V and 7 bases from J, the junction contained 4 bases not matched to a gene. Germline CDR1 is MNHEY and CDR2 is SMNVEV (reference sequence). The CDR3: CASRGTGGGYTF. The CDR3 DNA sequence: TGTGCCAGCAGAGGGACAGGAGGTGGCTACACCTTC.

The chain employs TRBV5-5 and TRBJ2-7; maybe TRBD1 (5 bases). Trimming cost V 4 bases and J 0 bases, with 17 bases left between them. From germline, CDR1 is SGHKS and CDR2 YYEKEE (reference sequence). The CDR3 sequence is 16 residues long. The CDR3 coding sequence is TGTGCCAGCAGCCCCGCCATCGACAGTTACTCCTACGAGCAGTACTTC. It encodes CASSPAIDSYSYEQYF. The whole variable domain, remainder taken from reference TRBV5-5 and TRBJ2-7, is DAGVTQSPTHLIKTRGQQVTLRCSPISGHKSVSWYQQVLGQGPQFIFQYYEKEERGRGNFPDRFSARQFPNYSSELNVNALLLGDSALYLCASSPAIDSYSYEQYFGPGTRLTVT.

This chain links TRBV11-2 with TRBJ2-6, with unresolved D. The CDR3 consists of 15 residues. The V and J ends lost 0 bases and 1 base respectively, with 4 bases between them. Germline V gene lookup returns CDR1 SGHAT and CDR2 FQNNGV. In DNA, the CDR3 is TGTGCCAGCAGCTTAGAACGGTCTGGGGCCAACGTCCTGACTTTC. It is translated as CASSLERSGANVLTF.

The J gene is TRBJ2-6, the V gene TRBV28; D unclear. The CDR3 sequence is 16 residues long. Looked up from germline, CDR1 is MDHEN and CDR2 is SYDVKM. Trimming shortened V by 2 bases and J by 0 bases, and 8 bases separated the two germline ends. CDR3 coding DNA: TGTGCCAGCAGTTTACAACCGGGCTCTGGGGCCAACGTCCTGACTTTC. This gives the protein CASSLQPGSGANVLTF. The entire variable domain, with the rest obtained from reference TRBV28 and TRBJ2-6, is as follows: DVKVTQSSRYLVKRTGEKVFLECVQDMDHENMFWYRQDPGLGLRLIYFSYDVKMKEKGDIPEGYSVSREKKERFSLILESASTNQTSMYLCASSLQPGSGANVLTFGAGSRLTVL.

This rearrangement joins TRBV9 to TRBJ1-1; TRBD1 might be the D (5 bases). The germline V gene encodes CDR1 SGDLS and CDR2 YYNGEE. This CDR3 spans 12 amino acids. V was cut by 5 bases and J by 1 base, with 6 bases left in between. The CDR3: CASRGENTEAFF. CDR3 coding DNA: TGTGCCAGCAGAGGGGAGAACACTGAAGCTTTCTTT.

The chain recombines TRBV13 with TRBJ2-7, with D tentatively TRBD1 (6 bases). The V gene lost 5 bases and the J gene lost 7 bases, with 15 bases spanning the gap. CDR1 PRHDT and CDR2 FYEKMQ come from the germline V gene (reference sequence). There are 13 residues in the CDR3. Here the CDR3 reads CASSPTRQAEQYF. The CDR3 DNA reads TGTGCCAGCAGCCCCACCCGACAGGCAGAGCAGTACTTC.

This chain links TRBV5-1 with TRBJ1-6, with TRBD1 identical over 7 bases. V was clipped by 4 bases and J by 9 bases; unmatched bases: 4. The CDR3 spans 13 residues. Germline V CDR1 and CDR2: SGHRS, YFSETQ. CDR3 nucleotide sequence: TGCGCCAGCAGCAACAGGGGAGGTTCACCCCTCCACTTT. Its translation: CASSNRGGSPLHF.

The J gene is TRBJ2-2, the V gene TRBV20-1; TRBD2 matches at 12 bases. Looked up from germline, CDR1 is DFQATT and CDR2 is SNEGSKA (reference sequence). Trimming removed 3 bases from V and 4 bases from J; junction bases left unmatched: 9. The CDR3 runs to 17 residues. Written as DNA, the CDR3 is TGCAGTGCTAGTTTCCTAGCGGGGGGGCCGGGCACCGGGGAGCTGTTTTTT. Its protein is CSASFLAGGPGTGELFF.

The DNA for the CDR3 is TGTGCCTGGAGTGATAGCGGCCAAGAGACCCAGTACTTC. Protein: CAWSDSGQETQYF. This rearrangement joins TRBV30 to TRBJ2-5; tentative D call: TRBD2 (6 bases). Germline loops: CDR1 GTSNPN, CDR2 SVGIG (reference sequence). V lost 1 base and J 1 base, leaving 7 bases between the germline ends. The CDR3 has 13 amino acids.

The V gene is TRBV27, the J gene TRBJ1-2; tentatively, D is TRBD1 (6 bases). Germline-derived CDR1 and CDR2 are MNHEY and SMNVEV (reference sequence). CDR3 length: 13 residues. V lost 5 bases and J lost 2, with 9 bases in between. CDR3 residues: CASSMGANYGYTF. The CDR3 coding sequence is TGTGCCAGCAGTATGGGGGCCAACTATGGCTACACCTTC.

This sequence joins TRBV27 and TRBJ1-6; D is unclear. CDR3 length equals 16 residues. Germline values: CDR1 MNHEY, CDR2 SMNVEV (reference sequence). Between the trimmed V and J ends, which lost 5 bases and 7 bases, there was a span of 18 bases. Here the CDR3 DNA reads TGTGCCAGCAGTGACTGGAATGGCGGACTCAATTCACCCCTCCACTTT. This gives the protein CASSDWNGGLNSPLHF.

V usage is TRBV10-2 and J usage is TRBJ1-1; D gene ambiguous. This CDR3 contains 13 residues. The V and J ends lost 2 bases and 6 bases respectively, with 10 bases between them. The germline gives CDR1 WSHSY, CDR2 SAAADI. CDR3 sequence (DNA): TGCGCCAGCAGTGAGATGAAACGGGCTGAAGCTTTCTTT. This sequence encodes CASSEMKRAEAFF.

The CDR3 loop reads CASRSGQANTEAFF. CDR3 DNA: TGTGCCAGCAGGTCCGGACAGGCGAACACTGAAGCTTTCTTT. The chain has TRBV28 and TRBJ1-1; TRBD1 aligns across 7 bases. V shed 6 bases and J 1 base; nucleotides not matched to a gene: 5. Per the germline V gene, CDR1 is MDHEN and CDR2 is SYDVKM. CDR3 length: 14 residues.

This clone was detected only once. The chain links TRBV6-5 to TRBJ2-7, with 7 bases that match TRBD1. The CDR3 runs 15 residues. The trim removed 2 bases at V and 3 bases at J, leaving 7 bases unmatched. Per the germline V gene, CDR1 is MNHEY and CDR2 is SVGAGI. The CDR3 DNA is TGTGCCAGCAGTTACGCGACAGGGATCAGCTACGAGCAGTACTTC. Its translation: CASSYATGISYEQYF.

The rearrangement links TRBV7-8 to TRBJ2-7, with D hard to call. Between the trimmed V and J ends, which lost 5 bases and 0 bases, there was a span of 8 bases. This CDR3 spans 13 amino acids. CDR1 and CDR2 (germline): SGHVS, FQNEAQ. The CDR3 region is CASSRTSSYEQYF. For the CDR3, the DNA is TGTGCCAGCAGCCGAACAAGCTCCTACGAGCAGTACTTC.

The chain carries TRBV2 and TRBJ2-3; D not resolved. This CDR3 has 12 residues. Germline loops: CDR1 SNHLY, CDR2 FYNNEI. V was pared by 3 bases and J by 8 bases, with 9 bases between. CDR3 nucleotides: TGTGCCAGCAGTGAGCCCCCGGGTACGCAGTATTTT. This gives the protein CASSEPPGTQYF. Using reference TRBV2 and TRBJ2-3 for the parts outside the CDR3, the full variable domain is EPEVTQTPSHQVTQMGQEVILRCVPISNHLYFYWYRQILGQKVEFLVSFYNNEISEKSEIFDDQFSVERPDGSNFTLKIRSTKLEDSAMYFCASSEPPGTQYFGPGTRLTVL.

This sequence joins TRBV7-2 and TRBJ1-2; the D is unclear. Germline values: CDR1 SGHTA, CDR2 FQGNSA. The CDR3 is 15 amino acids. Trimming took 1 base from V and 4 from J, leaving 13 bases between them. The CDR3 spells CASSLEISQLYGYTF. CDR3 bases: TGTGCCAGCAGCTTAGAAATTTCACAGCTCTATGGCTACACCTTC.

Of note for this clone: The junction departs from germline at one end; a sequencing error may be responsible. The chain has TRBV12-3 or TRBV12-4 and TRBJ1-1; TRBD1 might be the D (5 bases). CDR3 length: 12 amino acids. The CDR3 DNA reads as TGTGCCAGCAGTTCCGGGGGGACGGCACGAGGGTTT. Translating gives CASSSGGTARGF.

This rearrangement joins TRBV15 to TRBJ1-4, with D possibly being TRBD1 (6 bases). CDR1 LNHNV and CDR2 YYDKDF come from the germline V gene (reference sequence). The CDR3 runs to 13 residues. Trimming removed 6 bases from V and 8 bases from J, with 13 bases in between. CDR3 nucleotides: TGTGCCACCAGTAACAGGGACGGGGAAAAACTGTTTTTT. As protein: CATSNRDGEKLFF.

The rearrangement links TRBV10-3 to TRBJ2-2; 7 positions match TRBD1. In germline, CDR1 is ENHRY, CDR2 SYGVKD. The V gene end was trimmed by 9 bases and the J gene end by 3 bases; junction bases not matched to a gene: 4. This CDR3 has 13 amino acids. CDR3 nucleotides: TGTGCCATGACAGGGTCGGACACCGGGGAGCTGTTTTTT. Encoded protein: CAMTGSDTGELFF.

As regards this clone: The identical CDR3 is also encoded by other nucleotide sequences in the sample. The chain employs TRBV12-3 or TRBV12-4 and TRBJ1-2; a possible D gene is TRBD1 (5 bases). V lost 6 bases and J lost 0, with 8 bases in between. This CDR3 is built from 13 residues. CDR3: CASSRDSNYGYTF. The DNA for the CDR3 is TGTGCCAGCAGCAGGGACTCTAACTATGGCTACACCTTC.

This clone was observed a single time. The V call is TRBV18, the J call TRBJ2-6, with 9 bases that match TRBD1. Germline V gives CDR1 KGHSH, CDR2 LQKENI. V dropped 1 base and J dropped 0; count of bases not matched to a gene: 4. The CDR3 loop spans 18 amino acids. CDR3 nucleotides: TGTGCCAGCTCACCACGAGGACAGGGGCCCTCTGGGGCCAACGTCCTGACTTTC. It yields the protein CASSPRGQGPSGANVLTF.

V and J are TRBV5-4 and TRBJ1-6, with a weak D call TRBD1 (5 bases). This CDR3 has 17 amino acids. Germline V CDR1 and CDR2: SGHNT, YYREEE (reference sequence). Between the trimmed V and J ends, which lost 4 bases and 0 bases, there was a span of 14 bases. The CDR3 DNA follows: TGTGCCAGCAGCCCCTACGGGGGGGGCTCCTATAATTCACCCCTCCACTTT. This sequence encodes CASSPYGGGSYNSPLHF.

The V and J genes are TRBV7-9 and TRBJ1-6; 8 nucleotides align to TRBD1. Germline-derived CDR1 and CDR2 are SEHNR and FQNEAQ (reference sequence). The junction had 3 bases not matched to a gene; V was cut back by 5 bases and J by 6 bases. The CDR3 sequence is 14 residues long. The CDR3 DNA sequence: TGTGCCAGCAGCCCGACAGGGGTTAATTCACCCCTCCACTTT. Its protein product is CASSPTGVNSPLHF.

The chain joins TRBV13 to TRBJ1-2, with 7 bases fitting TRBD1. CDR1 is PRHDT, CDR2 FYEKMQ, per germline (reference sequence). The CDR3 spans 17 residues. V shed 2 bases, J shed 4 bases, and the junction held 13 bases outside the gene matches. In DNA form, the CDR3 reads TGTGCCAGCAGCTTACGACAGGGACGCGACGGGAGCTATGGCTACACCTTC. Residues: CASSLRQGRDGSYGYTF.